This section outlines one T cell receptor beta chain sequence together with its context. Its antigen remains unknown. The data belong to a study of cytomegalovirus exposure and HLA in healthy donors. Across the whole study: Researchers previously reported finding just under 120 million unique TCR beta sequences from 170 million or so T cells. Study results and caveats: DRB1 had the most TCR associations and HLA-C the fewest, a later analysis found, with rates varying by HLA locus. The investigators catalogued some 160 TCR beta chains as cytomegalovirus-associated. Sequencing depth roughly uniform across donors was assumed in presence/absence analyses.

Both 60 Vbeta primers and 13 Jbeta primers went into the PCR. Clones were read by immunoSEQ multiplex PCR, and TCRdb kept only the in-frame ones, dropping some. The sample has about 120,000 clones, about 81% seen once. This clonotype originated in a man aged 40-49 years in good health and CMV-seronegative. The sequenced sample consisted of PBMCs.

In DNA form, the CDR3 reads TGTGCCAGCAGCTCGACCTCCGGGACACCATATTCACCCCTCCACTTT. Its translation is CASSSTSGTPYSPLHF. V and J are TRBV28 and TRBJ1-6; TRBD1 is a possible D gene (6 bases). The CDR3 spans 16 residues. The ends were cut back, 6 bases at V and 8 bases at J, with 20 bases in the middle. Germline values: CDR1 MDHEN, CDR2 SYDVKM.